This passage covers 2 T cell receptor beta chains from one sample sequenced in a study of blood T cell repertoires in COVID-19. Using immunoSEQ multiplex PCR, the repertoire was profiled, and TCRdb retains in-frame clones only, with some absent. The sample comprises some 300,000 clones, 88% of which are singletons, and 2% to 2.5% rests with the top ten. The sample was PBMCs or T cells enriched from blood (not recorded which). These receptors were collected from a woman aged 55-69 years in a cohort exposed to, infected with or recovered from COVID-19 (not recorded which).

This chain links TRBV7-2 with TRBJ2-1, with 10 bases matching TRBD2. V lost 6 bases to trimming and J lost 0 bases; unmatched junction nucleotides: 2. The CDR3 spans 15 residues. CDR1 is SGHTA and CDR2 is FQGNSA in the germline V gene. In nucleotides, the CDR3 is TGTGCCAGCAGACTAGCGGGGAACTCCTACAATGAGCAGTTCTTC. This translates into CASRLAGNSYNEQFF.

The genes are TRBV7-3 and TRBJ2-3; 8 bases map to TRBD2. CDR3 size: 17 residues. V lost 4 bases, J lost 2 bases, and 11 bases stayed unmatched. CDR1 is SGHTA, CDR2 FQGTGA, per germline. This CDR3 reads CASSSGVGRGLTDTQYF. DNA for the CDR3: TGTGCCAGCAGCTCGGGGGTCGGGAGGGGTCTCACAGATACGCAGTATTTT.